This T cell receptor (beta chain) was retrieved from a study of shared clonotypes between healthy human individuals. CD8 cells regarded as naive lacked CD45RO, were positively chosen for CCR7, and omitted terminally differentiated effector memory CD45RA+ cells. This CDR3 contains 17 residues. Germline V CDR1 and CDR2: MGHRA, YSYEKL. Trimming pared 1 base from V and 0 bases from J, leaving 10 bases between. Study results and caveats: Clonotype sharing across a handful of donors was observed for about 5.5% of naive CD4 clonotypes.

About this clone itself: The antigen remains undetermined.

Some clones are missing from TCRdb's copy, which holds only in-frame ones; the method was immunoSEQ multiplex PCR. The sample records nearly 2 million clones, roughly 94% being singletons. This receptor was obtained from a man between 18 and 35 years old in good health. The rearrangement uses TRBV4-1 and TRBJ2-6; D might be TRBD2 (5 bases). Sequenced material: naive CD8+ T cells sorted from blood. CDR3 loop: CASSQGHGLSGANVLTF. The CDR3 region has the DNA TGCGCCAGCAGCCAAGGACACGGACTCTCTGGGGCCAACGTCCTGACTTTC.